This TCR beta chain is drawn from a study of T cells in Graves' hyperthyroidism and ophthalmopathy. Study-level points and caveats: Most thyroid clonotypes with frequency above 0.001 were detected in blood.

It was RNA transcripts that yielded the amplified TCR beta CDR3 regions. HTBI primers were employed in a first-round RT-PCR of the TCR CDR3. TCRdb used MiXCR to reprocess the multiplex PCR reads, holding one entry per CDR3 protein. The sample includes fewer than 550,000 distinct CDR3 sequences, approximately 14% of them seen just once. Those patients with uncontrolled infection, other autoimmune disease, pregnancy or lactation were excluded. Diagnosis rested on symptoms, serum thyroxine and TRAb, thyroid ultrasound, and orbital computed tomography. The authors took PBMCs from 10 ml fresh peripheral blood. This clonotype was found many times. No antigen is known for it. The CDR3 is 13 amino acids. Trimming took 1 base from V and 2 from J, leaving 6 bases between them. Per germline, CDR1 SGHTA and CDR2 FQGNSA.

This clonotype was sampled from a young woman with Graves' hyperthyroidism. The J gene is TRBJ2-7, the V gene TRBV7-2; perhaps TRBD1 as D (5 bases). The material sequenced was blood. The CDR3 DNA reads TGTGCCAGCAGCTTAGAAGGGGCCTACGAGCAGTACTTC. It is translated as CASSLEGAYEQYF.